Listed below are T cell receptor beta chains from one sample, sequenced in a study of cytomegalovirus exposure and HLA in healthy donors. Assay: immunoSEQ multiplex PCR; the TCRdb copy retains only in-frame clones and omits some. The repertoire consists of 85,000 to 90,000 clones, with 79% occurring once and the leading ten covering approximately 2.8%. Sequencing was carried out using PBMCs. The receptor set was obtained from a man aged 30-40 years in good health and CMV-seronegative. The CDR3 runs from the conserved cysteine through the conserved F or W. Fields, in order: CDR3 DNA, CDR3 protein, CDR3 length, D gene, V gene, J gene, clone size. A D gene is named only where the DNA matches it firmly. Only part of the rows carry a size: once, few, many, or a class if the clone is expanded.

cdr3_nt: TGTGCCAGCACTGGCCGGGAGGGCCGGAATGAGCAGTTCTTC
cdr3_aa: CASTGREGRNEQFF
cdr3_length: 14
d_call: TRBD2
v_call: TRBV2
j_call: TRBJ2-1
clone_size: once

cdr3_nt: TGTGCCAGCAGTCCGGGACTGTTCAATCAGCCCCAGCATTTT
cdr3_aa: CASSPGLFNQPQHF
cdr3_length: 14
d_call: .
v_call: TRBV6-5
j_call: TRBJ1-5
clone_size: .

cdr3_nt: TGTGCCAGCAGTGACACCGGGGACACCGGGGAGCTGTTTTTT
cdr3_aa: CASSDTGDTGELFF
cdr3_length: 14
d_call: .
v_call: TRBV6-1
j_call: TRBJ2-2
clone_size: once

cdr3_nt: TGTGCCAGCAGCGCGGGACAGTGGGGTGAAAAACTGTTTTTT
cdr3_aa: CASSAGQWGEKLFF
cdr3_length: 14
d_call: TRBD1
v_call: TRBV9
j_call: TRBJ1-4
clone_size: once

cdr3_nt: TGTGCCAGCAGCTCCGAACGGAGGTCCTACGAGCAGTACTTC
cdr3_aa: CASSSERRSYEQYF
cdr3_length: 14
d_call: .
v_call: TRBV5-4
j_call: TRBJ2-7
clone_size: .

cdr3_nt: TGTGCCAGCAGCGCCAGACAGGGATCGGTGAATGAGCAGTTCTTC
cdr3_aa: CASSARQGSVNEQFF
cdr3_length: 15
d_call: TRBD1
v_call: TRBV9
j_call: TRBJ2-1
clone_size: .

cdr3_nt: TGTGCCTGGAGTGTACCCGACAGGGCCCTCTATGGCTACACCTTC
cdr3_aa: CAWSVPDRALYGYTF
cdr3_length: 15
d_call: TRBD1
v_call: TRBV30
j_call: TRBJ1-2
clone_size: .

cdr3_nt: TGTGCCAGCAGTTACTCGGACTGGGAGAACACCGGGGAGCTGTTTTTT
cdr3_aa: CASSYSDWENTGELFF
cdr3_length: 16
d_call: .
v_call: TRBV6-6
j_call: TRBJ2-2
clone_size: .

cdr3_nt: TGTGCCAGCAGCACCCTCGGGACGCTGGGGGACTACTATGGCTACACCTTC
cdr3_aa: CASSTLGTLGDYYGYTF
cdr3_length: 17
d_call: .
v_call: TRBV5-4
j_call: TRBJ1-2
clone_size: .

cdr3_nt: TGCGCCAGCAGCCTGACAGGGGGCAGTCAGCCCCAGCATTTT
cdr3_aa: CASSLTGGSQPQHF
cdr3_length: 14
d_call: TRBD1
v_call: TRBV5-1
j_call: TRBJ1-5
clone_size: .

cdr3_nt: TGTGCCAGCAGCCCCTCGATGGGGCCGGAAGAGACCCAGTACTTC
cdr3_aa: CASSPSMGPEETQYF
cdr3_length: 15
d_call: .
v_call: TRBV7-6
j_call: TRBJ2-5
clone_size: .

cdr3_nt: TGTGCCAGCTCAAAGGGACAGGGGGCGCATCAAAATGGCTACACCTTC
cdr3_aa: CASSKGQGAHQNGYTF
cdr3_length: 16
d_call: TRBD1
v_call: TRBV18
j_call: TRBJ1-2
clone_size: .

cdr3_nt: TGTGCCAGCAGCTTTGGGACAGGGGGGACTGAAGCTTTCTTT
cdr3_aa: CASSFGTGGTEAFF
cdr3_length: 14
d_call: TRBD1
v_call: TRBV5-8
j_call: TRBJ1-1
clone_size: .

cdr3_nt: TGTGCCAGTAGTAGAGCGTGGAATCAGCCCCAGCATTTT
cdr3_aa: CASSRAWNQPQHF
cdr3_length: 13
d_call: .
v_call: TRBV19
j_call: TRBJ1-5
clone_size: .

cdr3_nt: TGTGCCAGCTCACCCGGGACAGGCGGAAACACCATATATTTT
cdr3_aa: CASSPGTGGNTIYF
cdr3_length: 14
d_call: TRBD1
v_call: TRBV18
j_call: TRBJ1-3
clone_size: .

cdr3_nt: TGTGCCAGCTCACCGGGACAGACCAATCAGCCCCAGCATTTT
cdr3_aa: CASSPGQTNQPQHF
cdr3_length: 14
d_call: TRBD1
v_call: TRBV18
j_call: TRBJ1-5
clone_size: .

cdr3_nt: TGTGCCAGCAGCTTAATTTCTAGCGGAAATTCACCCCTCCACTTT
cdr3_aa: CASSLISSGNSPLHF
cdr3_length: 15
d_call: .
v_call: TRBV7-2
j_call: TRBJ1-6
clone_size: .

cdr3_nt: TGTGCCAGTAGTACGGACAGGGAAGAGACCCAGTACTTC
cdr3_aa: CASSTDREETQYF
cdr3_length: 13
d_call: TRBD1
v_call: TRBV19
j_call: TRBJ2-5
clone_size: once

cdr3_nt: TGCGCCAGCAGCTTGCAGGACAGGGGGCACACTGAAGCTTTCTTT
cdr3_aa: CASSLQDRGHTEAFF
cdr3_length: 15
d_call: TRBD1
v_call: TRBV5-1
j_call: TRBJ1-1
clone_size: .

cdr3_nt: TGTGCCAGCTCACCCAGTCGAGCGGGGGCGGCAGATACGCAGTATTTT
cdr3_aa: CASSPSRAGAADTQYF
cdr3_length: 16
d_call: TRBD2
v_call: TRBV18
j_call: TRBJ2-3
clone_size: .

cdr3_nt: TGTGCCAGCTCACCACGGCAGGGCTCTGGAAACACCATATATTTT
cdr3_aa: CASSPRQGSGNTIYF
cdr3_length: 15
d_call: .
v_call: TRBV18
j_call: TRBJ1-3
clone_size: .

cdr3_nt: TGTGCCAGCAGCCAAGAGAGGGGGTTCAGCATATATTTT
cdr3_aa: CASSQERGFSIYF
cdr3_length: 13
d_call: .
v_call: TRBV14
j_call: TRBJ1-3
clone_size: many

cdr3_nt: TGTGCCAGCAACATGGGGGGGAACACAGATACGCAGTATTTT
cdr3_aa: CASNMGGNTDTQYF
cdr3_length: 14
d_call: TRBD2
v_call: TRBV7-9
j_call: TRBJ2-3
clone_size: .

cdr3_nt: TGTGCCAGCACAGGTGGGAGTGGCTACACCTTC
cdr3_aa: CASTGGSGYTF
cdr3_length: 11
d_call: .
v_call: TRBV25-1
j_call: TRBJ1-2
clone_size: .

cdr3_nt: TGTGCCAGCAGTGGACAGGGGGATCATCAGCCCCAGCATTTT
cdr3_aa: CASSGQGDHQPQHF
cdr3_length: 14
d_call: TRBD1
v_call: TRBV25-1
j_call: TRBJ1-5
clone_size: .

cdr3_nt: TGTGCCAGCAGCTCCAGGGGACCCGGGGAGCTGTTTTTT
cdr3_aa: CASSSRGPGELFF
cdr3_length: 13
d_call: .
v_call: TRBV7-8
j_call: TRBJ2-2
clone_size: .

cdr3_nt: TGTGCCAGCATCGTACACTGGACAAATGAGCAGTTCTTC
cdr3_aa: CASIVHWTNEQFF
cdr3_length: 13
d_call: .
v_call: TRBV6-1
j_call: TRBJ2-1
clone_size: .

cdr3_nt: TGTGCCAGCAGCCCTCAGACAGTGAACACCGGGGAGCTGTTTTTT
cdr3_aa: CASSPQTVNTGELFF
cdr3_length: 15
d_call: .
v_call: TRBV11-1
j_call: TRBJ2-2
clone_size: .

cdr3_nt: TGCGCCAGCAGCCCGGACAGGGACTATGGCTACACCTTC
cdr3_aa: CASSPDRDYGYTF
cdr3_length: 13
d_call: TRBD1
v_call: TRBV5-1
j_call: TRBJ1-2
clone_size: few

cdr3_nt: TGTGCCACCCAGGCCGGGACAGGGAGGACTGAAGCTTTCTTT
cdr3_aa: CATQAGTGRTEAFF
cdr3_length: 14
d_call: TRBD1
v_call: TRBV2
j_call: TRBJ1-1
clone_size: .

cdr3_nt: TGTGCCAGCAGCTTAACAGGGGGCGCAGATACGCAGTATTTT
cdr3_aa: CASSLTGGADTQYF
cdr3_length: 14
d_call: TRBD1
v_call: TRBV5-5
j_call: TRBJ2-3
clone_size: .

cdr3_nt: TGTGCCAGCAGCGCCGGACAGGGGACATTCAATGAGCAGTTCTTC
cdr3_aa: CASSAGQGTFNEQFF
cdr3_length: 15
d_call: TRBD1
v_call: TRBV9
j_call: TRBJ2-1
clone_size: .

cdr3_nt: TGCGCCAGCAGCCAAGTGCAGGGTGACTATGGCTACACCTTC
cdr3_aa: CASSQVQGDYGYTF
cdr3_length: 14
d_call: .
v_call: TRBV4-1
j_call: TRBJ1-2
clone_size: medium-sized

cdr3_nt: TGTGCCAGCAGCGTAGCTCCAGCGGGGGGGCAGGCCGGGGAGCTGTTTTTT
cdr3_aa: CASSVAPAGGQAGELFF
cdr3_length: 17
d_call: TRBD2
v_call: TRBV9
j_call: TRBJ2-2
clone_size: .

cdr3_nt: TGTGCCAGTAGTATTGGGGCACAGGGGAGCTCTGGGGCCAACGTCCTGACTTTC
cdr3_aa: CASSIGAQGSSGANVLTF
cdr3_length: 18
d_call: TRBD1
v_call: TRBV19
j_call: TRBJ2-6
clone_size: .

cdr3_nt: TGCGCCAGCAGCTTGGCCACAGAGCTTAACACTGAAGCTTTCTTT
cdr3_aa: CASSLATELNTEAFF
cdr3_length: 15
d_call: .
v_call: TRBV5-1
j_call: TRBJ1-1
clone_size: once

cdr3_nt: TGTGCCAGCAGTCCTTCCTTGGCGGCGGGCAATCAGCCCCAGCATTTT
cdr3_aa: CASSPSLAAGNQPQHF
cdr3_length: 16
d_call: .
v_call: TRBV27
j_call: TRBJ1-5
clone_size: .

cdr3_nt: TGTGCCAGCTCAACTCTCGGACAGGCCCGGGATTCACCCCTCCACTTT
cdr3_aa: CASSTLGQARDSPLHF
cdr3_length: 16
d_call: TRBD1
v_call: TRBV18
j_call: TRBJ1-6
clone_size: .

cdr3_nt: TGTGCCAGCAAACCCTCGGGGGGTGAAGCTTTCTTT
cdr3_aa: CASKPSGGEAFF
cdr3_length: 12
d_call: .
v_call: TRBV11-2
j_call: TRBJ1-1
clone_size: .

cdr3_nt: TGTGCCAGTGTTACAGGGGCCGATACGCAGTATTTT
cdr3_aa: CASVTGADTQYF
cdr3_length: 12
d_call: TRBD1
v_call: TRBV28
j_call: TRBJ2-3
clone_size: once

cdr3_nt: TGTGCCAGCAGCTTGATGGGACAGGGGGTATTTTCCTACGAGCAGTACTTC
cdr3_aa: CASSLMGQGVFSYEQYF
cdr3_length: 17
d_call: TRBD1
v_call: TRBV5-4
j_call: TRBJ2-7
clone_size: .

cdr3_nt: TGTGCCAGCAGCGTAACAGGAGCTAACTATGGCTACACCTTC
cdr3_aa: CASSVTGANYGYTF
cdr3_length: 14
d_call: .
v_call: TRBV9
j_call: TRBJ1-2
clone_size: .

cdr3_nt: TGTGCCAGTAGTTTGGACGCCCGGCAGCGGTCCAAAAACATTCAGTACTTC
cdr3_aa: CASSLDARQRSKNIQYF
cdr3_length: 17
d_call: .
v_call: TRBV19
j_call: TRBJ2-4
clone_size: .

cdr3_nt: TGTGCCAGCAGTAGAGACAGGGCTGGCTACACCTTC
cdr3_aa: CASSRDRAGYTF
cdr3_length: 12
d_call: TRBD1
v_call: TRBV27
j_call: TRBJ1-2
clone_size: .

cdr3_nt: TGTGCCATCAGTGAGTTTTCGGGAGGGGCCGGGCAGCCCCAGCATTTT
cdr3_aa: CAISEFSGGAGQPQHF
cdr3_length: 16
d_call: .
v_call: TRBV10-3
j_call: TRBJ1-5
clone_size: .

cdr3_nt: TGCGCCAGCAATAGCGGGGGGGCCACCGGGGAGCTGTTTTTT
cdr3_aa: CASNSGGATGELFF
cdr3_length: 14
d_call: TRBD2
v_call: TRBV10-1
j_call: TRBJ2-2
clone_size: .

cdr3_nt: TGTGCCAGCAGCCGGCAGGGCAACGCCGGGGAGCTGTTTTTT
cdr3_aa: CASSRQGNAGELFF
cdr3_length: 14
d_call: .
v_call: TRBV2
j_call: TRBJ2-2
clone_size: .

cdr3_nt: TGCGCCAGCAGCTATACCGGGACAGGGAGCTACAATGAGCAGTTCTTC
cdr3_aa: CASSYTGTGSYNEQFF
cdr3_length: 16
d_call: TRBD1
v_call: TRBV5-1
j_call: TRBJ2-1
clone_size: .

cdr3_nt: TGTGCCTGGAGCGAGACAGTTGCTAACTATGGCTACACCTTC
cdr3_aa: CAWSETVANYGYTF
cdr3_length: 14
d_call: .
v_call: TRBV30
j_call: TRBJ1-2
clone_size: .

cdr3_nt: TGTGCCAGCAGCTTGTCCGGGACAGGGGGTACTGAAGCTTTCTTT
cdr3_aa: CASSLSGTGGTEAFF
cdr3_length: 15
d_call: TRBD1
v_call: TRBV5-6
j_call: TRBJ1-1
clone_size: .

cdr3_nt: TGTGCCAGCCGTGGACTACTCCTCATTACGGAAGCTTTCTTT
cdr3_aa: CASRGLLLITEAFF
cdr3_length: 14
d_call: .
v_call: TRBV6-1
j_call: TRBJ1-1
clone_size: .

cdr3_nt: TGCAGCGTTGAGTGGCCAACGGGAGGGATCGACTATGGCTACACCTTC
cdr3_aa: CSVEWPTGGIDYGYTF
cdr3_length: 16
d_call: .
v_call: TRBV29-1
j_call: TRBJ1-2
clone_size: .

cdr3_nt: TGTGCCATCAGTGACTTCACAGGTCTATTCGGCTACACCTTC
cdr3_aa: CAISDFTGLFGYTF
cdr3_length: 14
d_call: .
v_call: TRBV10-3
j_call: TRBJ1-2
clone_size: .

cdr3_nt: TGCAGCGTTTCACCGCTAAGACTAAACACTGAAGCTTTCTTT
cdr3_aa: CSVSPLRLNTEAFF
cdr3_length: 14
d_call: .
v_call: TRBV29-1
j_call: TRBJ1-1
clone_size: .

cdr3_nt: TGTGCCAGCAGCTTTAGAGACACCCTGTCGGAACTGTTTTTT
cdr3_aa: CASSFRDTLSELFF
cdr3_length: 14
d_call: .
v_call: TRBV5-6
j_call: TRBJ1-4
clone_size: once

cdr3_nt: TGCGCCAGCAGCCCCGACAGGGGAGCTAATGAAAAACTGTTTTTT
cdr3_aa: CASSPDRGANEKLFF
cdr3_length: 15
d_call: TRBD1
v_call: TRBV5-1
j_call: TRBJ1-4
clone_size: .

cdr3_nt: TGTGCCAGCAGTGACACAGGGGGGAACACTGAAGCTTTCTTT
cdr3_aa: CASSDTGGNTEAFF
cdr3_length: 14
d_call: TRBD1
v_call: TRBV2
j_call: TRBJ1-1
clone_size: few

cdr3_nt: TGTGCCACCAGCAGAGGGGGAGATTACGAAGCTTTCTTT
cdr3_aa: CATSRGGDYEAFF
cdr3_length: 13
d_call: .
v_call: TRBV15
j_call: TRBJ1-1
clone_size: .

cdr3_nt: TGTGCCAGCAGCCGGGGGACTAGCGTAGAAGAGACCCAGTACTTC
cdr3_aa: CASSRGTSVEETQYF
cdr3_length: 15
d_call: TRBD2
v_call: TRBV7-9
j_call: TRBJ2-5
clone_size: .

cdr3_nt: TGTGCCAGCAACCCACGACTAATGGGAGACGGGGAGCTGTTTTTT
cdr3_aa: CASNPRLMGDGELFF
cdr3_length: 15
d_call: .
v_call: TRBV9
j_call: TRBJ2-2
clone_size: .